A selection of T cell receptor beta chains follows, all from one sample in a study of CD8 T cell repertoires and HIV-1 epitope variants. The antigens these receptors bind are not known. Clones were read by immunoSEQ multiplex PCR, and TCRdb kept only the in-frame ones, dropping some. The sample includes approximately 5,600 clones, about three fifths of them seen just once. Sequencing used cultured CD8+ T cells derived from PBMCs. The receptors come from a male donor with HIV. Each CDR3 is given with its conserved first and last residue. Fields, in order: D gene, clone size, V gene, CDR3 length, J gene, CDR3 protein, CDR3 DNA. D genes are given only for firm matches. Only some rows state a clone size, as once, few, many or a class for expanded clones.

D: .; size: .; V: TRBV5-1; length: 12; J: TRBJ2-7; CDR3: CASSLDRVEQYF; DNA: TGCGCCAGCAGCTTGGACAGGGTCGAGCAGTACTTC
D: .; size: .; V: TRBV28; length: 14; J: TRBJ2-7; CDR3: CASSSDVSAYEQYF; DNA: TGTGCCAGCAGTTCAGATGTCTCGGCCTACGAGCAGTACTTC
D: TRBD1; size: .; V: TRBV11-3; length: 14; J: TRBJ2-7; CDR3: CASSLGQYLREQYF; DNA: TGTGCCAGCAGCTTGGGACAGTACCTTCGTGAGCAGTACTTC
D: TRBD1; size: few; V: TRBV30; length: 17; J: TRBJ1-6; CDR3: CAWSIPDRRAQNSPLHF; DNA: TGTGCCTGGAGTATCCCGGACAGGAGGGCACAAAATTCACCCCTCCACTTT
D: .; size: .; V: TRBV15; length: 13; J: TRBJ1-2; CDR3: CATSRTRNYGYTF; DNA: TGTGCCACCAGCCGAACAAGAAACTATGGCTACACCTTC
D: TRBD1; size: few; V: TRBV19; length: 15; J: TRBJ1-5; CDR3: CASSIGTGVRQPQHF; DNA: TGTGCCAGTAGTATTGGGACAGGGGTACGTCAGCCCCAGCATTTT
D: .; size: few; V: TRBV10-1; length: 11; J: TRBJ2-7; CDR3: CASSDFGEQYF; DNA: TGCGCCAGCAGTGATTTCGGAGAGCAGTACTTC
D: .; size: .; V: TRBV7-2; length: 15; J: TRBJ2-7; CDR3: CASSLTRDSSYEQYF; DNA: TGTGCCAGCAGCTTAACCCGGGACTCCTCCTACGAGCAGTACTTC
D: .; size: .; V: TRBV4-2; length: 14; J: TRBJ1-5; CDR3: CASSFSGSNQPQHF; DNA: TGTGCCAGCAGCTTTTCGGGTAGCAATCAGCCCCAGCATTTT
D: .; size: .; V: TRBV27; length: 13; J: TRBJ2-7; CDR3: CASSSGLFYEQYF; DNA: TGTGCCAGCAGTTCGGGGCTATTCTACGAGCAGTACTTC
D: .; size: .; V: TRBV7-2; length: 12; J: TRBJ1-5; CDR3: CASRAGTQPQHF; DNA: TGTGCCAGCAGAGCGGGGACTCAGCCCCAGCATTTT
D: .; size: few; V: TRBV28; length: 14; J: TRBJ1-1; CDR3: CASSGTHMNTEAFF; DNA: TGTGCCAGCAGTGGGACACACATGAACACTGAAGCTTTCTTT
D: TRBD2; size: .; V: TRBV7-2; length: 15; J: TRBJ2-7; CDR3: CASSPGSGSTYEQYF; DNA: TGTGCCAGCAGCCCAGGTAGCGGGAGTACCTACGAGCAGTACTTC
D: .; size: medium-sized; V: TRBV4-3; length: 16; J: TRBJ1-2; CDR3: CASSQDPPDLDYGYTF; DNA: TGCGCCAGCAGCCAAGATCCCCCAGACTTGGACTATGGCTACACCTTC
D: TRBD1; size: .; V: TRBV9; length: 14; J: TRBJ1-1; CDR3: CASQTGAGGTEAFF; DNA: TGTGCCAGTCAAACCGGGGCAGGGGGCACTGAAGCTTTCTTT
D: TRBD1; size: .; V: TRBV11-2; length: 14; J: TRBJ2-7; CDR3: CASSLGQGKYEQYF; DNA: TGTGCCAGCAGCTTAGGACAGGGAAAATACGAGCAGTACTTC
D: TRBD2; size: .; V: TRBV4-3; length: 16; J: TRBJ2-1; CDR3: CASSQDTSGGASEQFF; DNA: TGCGCCAGCAGCCAAGATACAAGCGGGGGGGCAAGTGAGCAGTTCTTC
D: .; size: .; V: TRBV28; length: 15; J: TRBJ1-1; CDR3: CASRQDHEVNTEAFF; DNA: TGTGCCAGCAGACAGGACCATGAAGTGAACACTGAAGCTTTCTTT
D: .; size: .; V: TRBV14; length: 13; J: TRBJ1-1; CDR3: CASSPLGRTEAFF; DNA: TGTGCCAGCAGCCCCCTGGGACGGACTGAAGCTTTCTTT
D: TRBD1; size: .; V: TRBV9; length: 16; J: TRBJ1-1; CDR3: CASSVGAGGLNTEAFF; DNA: TGTGCCAGCAGCGTAGGGGCAGGGGGCCTCAACACTGAAGCTTTCTTT
D: .; size: few; V: TRBV6-1; length: 14; J: TRBJ2-2; CDR3: CASSSGTLGGELFF; DNA: TGTGCCAGCAGTTCCGGGACTCTCGGCGGGGAGCTGTTTTTT
D: .; size: .; V: TRBV19; length: 13; J: TRBJ2-7; CDR3: CASSTGPGNEQYF; DNA: TGTGCCAGTAGTACAGGCCCAGGGAACGAGCAGTACTTC
D: TRBD1; size: .; V: TRBV19; length: 17; J: TRBJ1-4; CDR3: CASSTQTDRTMREKLFF; DNA: TGTGCCAGTAGTACACAAACGGACAGGACGATGCGGGAAAAACTGTTTTTT